This entry features one TCR beta chain sequence. This clonotype came up a few times. Its antigen has not been determined. Base-call qualities are not available, and no considerably larger clone is one nucleotide away. Sequencing was performed on an Illumina HiSeq 2500. TCR beta libraries were prepared by quantitative 5'-RACE with molecular barcodes. The source study handled its data this way. A new computational method based on a probabilistic model of VDJ rearrangement was used to identify disease-linked TCR variants. TCRdb trimmed the raw reads at Q25, called clones with MiXCR and kept productive beta chains. Here each entry gathers all rows of one CDR3 protein and keeps the most common genes and DNA. TCRdb, not the original authors, processed these V and J calls. This sample holds fewer than 400,000 distinct CDR3 sequences; approximately 20% were observed only once. The leading ten clones occupy 16% of the sample.

CDR3 length: 12 amino acids, cysteine to phenylalanine. The only DNA kept is the CDR3, 36 bases in frame from the first base. The trim is 7 bases for V and 1 base for J, with a gap of 10 bases between the germline ends. CDR1 and CDR2, looked up from the germline V gene, are SQVTM and ANQGSEA. This sample was included in a study of CD8 T cells in ankylosing spondylitis (dated by TCRdb to about 2017). About the study as a whole: The study set out to find disease-linked TCR variants by profiling T cell receptor beta repertoires in ankylosing spondylitis patients and healthy donors. The full study cohort comprised roughly 24 ankylosing spondylitis patients and 85 to 120 healthy donors. Peripheral blood was sampled, and synovial fluid was also collected from ankylosing spondylitis patients. Overall results and qualifications from the work: Some TCR beta motif variants had previously been reported in synovial fluid and blood of reactive arthritis patients, which suggested common disease-initiation mechanisms. Blood from ankylosing spondylitis patients appeared to be characterized by a TCR beta motif composed of eight highly homologous amino acid variants. Significant enrichment of the disease-linked clones was reported in matched synovial fluid samples from ankylosing spondylitis patients. A CD8+ phenotype was shown by the disease-linked clones, which were found at relatively low frequencies in peripheral blood.

Sequencing was carried out using blood, either unsorted or a sorted T cell fraction (not recorded which). The clonotype was recovered from a male donor with ankylosing spondylitis. The rearranged segments are TRBV29-1 and TRBJ1-1; no D gene call is confident. CDR3 protein: CSASPANTEAFF. The nucleotides are TGCAGCGCCTCTCCAGCGAACACTGAAGCTTTCTTT.